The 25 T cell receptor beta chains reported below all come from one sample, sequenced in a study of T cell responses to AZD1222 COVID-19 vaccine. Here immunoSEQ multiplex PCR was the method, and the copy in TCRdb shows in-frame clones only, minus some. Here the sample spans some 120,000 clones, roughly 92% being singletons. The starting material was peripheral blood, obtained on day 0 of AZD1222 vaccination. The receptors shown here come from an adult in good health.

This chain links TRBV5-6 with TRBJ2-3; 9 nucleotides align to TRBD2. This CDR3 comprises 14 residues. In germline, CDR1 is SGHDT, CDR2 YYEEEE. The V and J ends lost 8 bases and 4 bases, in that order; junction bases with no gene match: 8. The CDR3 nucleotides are TGTGCCAGTAACCTAGCGGGGCCGGCAGATACGCAGTATTTT. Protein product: CASNLAGPADTQYF.

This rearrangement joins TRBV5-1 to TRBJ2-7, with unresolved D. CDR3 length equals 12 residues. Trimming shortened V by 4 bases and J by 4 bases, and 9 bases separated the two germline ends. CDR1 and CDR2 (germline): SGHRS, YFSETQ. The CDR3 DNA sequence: TGCGCCAGCAGCGACATGCTTTACGAGCAGTACTTC. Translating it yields CASSDMLYEQYF.

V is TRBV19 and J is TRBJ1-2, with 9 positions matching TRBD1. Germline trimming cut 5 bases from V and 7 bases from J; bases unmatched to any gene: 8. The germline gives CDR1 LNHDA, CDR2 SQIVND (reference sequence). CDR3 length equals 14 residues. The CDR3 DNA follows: TGTGCCAGTAGTTCAAAGGGACAGGGTCTTGGCTACACCTTC. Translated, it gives CASSSKGQGLGYTF.

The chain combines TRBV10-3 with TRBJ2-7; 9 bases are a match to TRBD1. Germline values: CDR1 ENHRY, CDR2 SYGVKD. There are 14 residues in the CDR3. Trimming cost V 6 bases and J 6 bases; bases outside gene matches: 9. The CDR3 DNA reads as TGTGCCATCAGACACCGGGACAGGGAAGCCGAGCAGTACTTC. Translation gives CAIRHRDREAEQYF.

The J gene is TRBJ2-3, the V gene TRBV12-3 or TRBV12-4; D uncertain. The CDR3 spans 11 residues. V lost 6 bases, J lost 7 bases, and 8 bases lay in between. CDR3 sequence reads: CASSEPHTQYF. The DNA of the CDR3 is TGTGCCAGCAGCGAGCCTCATACGCAGTATTTT.

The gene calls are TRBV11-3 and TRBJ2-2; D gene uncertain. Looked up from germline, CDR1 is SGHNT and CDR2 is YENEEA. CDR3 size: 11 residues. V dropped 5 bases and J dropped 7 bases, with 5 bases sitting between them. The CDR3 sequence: CASSLDGELFF. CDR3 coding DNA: TGTGCCAGCAGCCTCGACGGGGAGCTGTTTTTT.

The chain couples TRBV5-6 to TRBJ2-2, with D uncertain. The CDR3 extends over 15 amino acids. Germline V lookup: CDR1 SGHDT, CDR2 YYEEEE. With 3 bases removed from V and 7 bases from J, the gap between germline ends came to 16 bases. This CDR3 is CASSSSLSQIGELFF. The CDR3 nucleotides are TGTGCCAGCAGCTCCTCCCTTAGCCAGATCGGGGAGCTGTTTTTT.

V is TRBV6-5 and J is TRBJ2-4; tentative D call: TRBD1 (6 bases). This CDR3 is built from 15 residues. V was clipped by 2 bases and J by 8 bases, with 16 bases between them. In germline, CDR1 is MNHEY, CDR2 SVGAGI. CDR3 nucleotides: TGTGCCAGCAGTTACCCGAGACAGGCTCGGGACATTCAGTACTTC. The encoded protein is CASSYPRQARDIQYF.

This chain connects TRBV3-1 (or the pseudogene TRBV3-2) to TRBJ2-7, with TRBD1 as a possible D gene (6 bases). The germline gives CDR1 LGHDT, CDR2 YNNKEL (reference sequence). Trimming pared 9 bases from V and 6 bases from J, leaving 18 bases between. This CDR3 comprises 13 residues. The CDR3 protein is CASKPGQISEQYF. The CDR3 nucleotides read TGTGCCAGTAAACCGGGACAAATAAGCGAGCAGTACTTC.

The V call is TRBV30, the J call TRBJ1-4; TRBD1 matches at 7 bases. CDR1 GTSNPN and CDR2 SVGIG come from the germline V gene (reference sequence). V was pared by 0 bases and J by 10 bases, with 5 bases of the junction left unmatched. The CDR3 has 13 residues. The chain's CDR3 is CAWSVQGGGKLFF. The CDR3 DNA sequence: TGTGCCTGGAGTGTCCAGGGGGGCGGAAAACTGTTTTTT.

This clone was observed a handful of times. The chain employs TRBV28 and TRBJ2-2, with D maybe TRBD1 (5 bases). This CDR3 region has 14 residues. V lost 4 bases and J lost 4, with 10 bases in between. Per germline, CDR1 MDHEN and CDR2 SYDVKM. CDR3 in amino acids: CASSSGFSTGELFF. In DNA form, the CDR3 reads TGTGCCAGCAGTTCAGGGTTCTCCACCGGGGAGCTGTTTTTT.

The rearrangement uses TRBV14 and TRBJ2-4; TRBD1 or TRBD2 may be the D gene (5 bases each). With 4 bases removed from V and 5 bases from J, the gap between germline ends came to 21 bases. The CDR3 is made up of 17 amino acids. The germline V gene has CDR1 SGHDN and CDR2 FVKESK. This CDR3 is CASSPEGQGRLENIQYF. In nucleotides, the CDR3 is TGTGCCAGCAGCCCAGAGGGTCAGGGCAGGCTGGAAAACATTCAGTACTTC. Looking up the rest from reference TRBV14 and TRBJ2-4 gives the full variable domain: EAGVTQFPSHSVIEKGQTVTLRCDPISGHDNLYWYRRVMGKEIKFLLHFVKESKQDESGMPNNRFLAERTGGTYSTLKVQPAELEDSGVYFCASSPEGQGRLENIQYFGAGTRLSVL.

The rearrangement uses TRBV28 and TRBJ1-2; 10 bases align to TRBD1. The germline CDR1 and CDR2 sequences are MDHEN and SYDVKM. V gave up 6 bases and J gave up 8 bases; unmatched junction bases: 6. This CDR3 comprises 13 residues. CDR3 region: CASSRDRGQGYTF. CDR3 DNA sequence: TGTGCCAGCAGCCGAGACAGGGGGCAGGGCTACACCTTC.

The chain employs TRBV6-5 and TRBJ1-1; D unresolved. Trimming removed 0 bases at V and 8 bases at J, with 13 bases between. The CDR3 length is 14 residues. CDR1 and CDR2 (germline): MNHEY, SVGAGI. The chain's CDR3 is CASSYSVGQGEAFF. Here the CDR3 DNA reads TGTGCCAGCAGTTACTCGGTTGGTCAAGGGGAAGCTTTCTTT.

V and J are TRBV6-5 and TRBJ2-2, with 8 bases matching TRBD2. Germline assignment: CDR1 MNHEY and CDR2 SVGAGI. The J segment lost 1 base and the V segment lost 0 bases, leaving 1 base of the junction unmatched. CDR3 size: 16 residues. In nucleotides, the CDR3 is TGTGCCAGCAGTTACTCTAGCGGGGTGAACACCGGGGAGCTGTTTTTT. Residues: CASSYSSGVNTGELFF.

Here the CDR3 reads CASSKTGGGYEQYF. CDR3 nucleotides: TGTGCCAGTAGTAAGACAGGGGGCGGTTACGAGCAGTACTTC. The rearrangement links TRBV19 to TRBJ2-7, with TRBD1 matching over 10 bases. The trim removed 4 bases at V and 4 bases at J, leaving 4 bases unmatched. Germline CDR1 is LNHDA and CDR2 is SQIVND (reference sequence). This CDR3 is 14 amino acids long.

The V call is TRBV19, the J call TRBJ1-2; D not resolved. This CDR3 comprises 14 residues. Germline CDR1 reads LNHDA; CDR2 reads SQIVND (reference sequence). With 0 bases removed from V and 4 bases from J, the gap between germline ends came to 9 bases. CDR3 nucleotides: TGTGCCAGTAGTATAGATTTCACCCTCTATGGCTACACCTTC. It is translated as CASSIDFTLYGYTF.

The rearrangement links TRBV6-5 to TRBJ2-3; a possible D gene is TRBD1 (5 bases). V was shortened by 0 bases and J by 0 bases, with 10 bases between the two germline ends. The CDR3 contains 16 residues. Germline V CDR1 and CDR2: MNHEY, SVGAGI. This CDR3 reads CASSYSVGASTDTQYF. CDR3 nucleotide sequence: TGTGCCAGCAGTTACTCTGTAGGGGCTAGCACAGATACGCAGTATTTT.

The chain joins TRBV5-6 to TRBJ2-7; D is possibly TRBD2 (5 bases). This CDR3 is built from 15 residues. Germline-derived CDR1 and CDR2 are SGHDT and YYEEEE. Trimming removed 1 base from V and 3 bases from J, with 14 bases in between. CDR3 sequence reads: CASSLIRTDIYEQYF. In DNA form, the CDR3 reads TGTGCCAGCAGCTTGATAAGGACTGATATCTACGAGCAGTACTTC.

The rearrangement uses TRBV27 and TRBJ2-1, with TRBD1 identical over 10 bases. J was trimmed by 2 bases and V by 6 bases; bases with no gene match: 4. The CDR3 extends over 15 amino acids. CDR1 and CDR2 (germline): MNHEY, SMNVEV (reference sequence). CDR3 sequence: CASRTGTGAYNEQFF. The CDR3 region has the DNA TGTGCCAGCAGAACCGGGACAGGGGCCTACAATGAGCAGTTCTTC.

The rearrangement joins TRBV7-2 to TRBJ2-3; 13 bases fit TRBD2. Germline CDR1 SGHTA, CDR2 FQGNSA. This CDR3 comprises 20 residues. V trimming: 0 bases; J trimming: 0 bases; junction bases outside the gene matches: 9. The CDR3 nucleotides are TGTGCCAGCAGCTTAGCGGGACTAGCGGGGACCCTCCCTAGCACAGATACGCAGTATTTT. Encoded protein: CASSLAGLAGTLPSTDTQYF.

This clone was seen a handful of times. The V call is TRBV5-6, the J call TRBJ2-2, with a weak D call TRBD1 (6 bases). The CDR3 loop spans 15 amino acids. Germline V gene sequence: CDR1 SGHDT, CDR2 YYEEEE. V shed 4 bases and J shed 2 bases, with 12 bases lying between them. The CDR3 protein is CASSHLDSNTGELFF. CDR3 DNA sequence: TGTGCCAGCAGCCACTTGGACAGTAACACCGGGGAGCTGTTTTTT.

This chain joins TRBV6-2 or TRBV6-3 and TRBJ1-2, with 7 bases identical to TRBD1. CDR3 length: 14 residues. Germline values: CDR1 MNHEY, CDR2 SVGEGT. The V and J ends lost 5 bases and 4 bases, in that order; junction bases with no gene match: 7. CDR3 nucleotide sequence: TGTGCCAGCAGTCCCGGGACAGATTCCTATGGCTACACCTTC. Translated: CASSPGTDSYGYTF.

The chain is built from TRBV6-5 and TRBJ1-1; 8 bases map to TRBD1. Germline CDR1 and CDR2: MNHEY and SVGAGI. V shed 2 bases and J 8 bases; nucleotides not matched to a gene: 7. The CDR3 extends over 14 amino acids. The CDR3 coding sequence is TGTGCCAGCAGTTACGTAGCAGGGGGCACAGAAGCTTTCTTT. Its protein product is CASSYVAGGTEAFF.

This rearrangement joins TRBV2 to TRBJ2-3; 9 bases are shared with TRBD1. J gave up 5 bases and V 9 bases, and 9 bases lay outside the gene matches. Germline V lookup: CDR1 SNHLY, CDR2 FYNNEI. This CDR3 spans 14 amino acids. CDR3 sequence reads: CASHRDREIDTQYF. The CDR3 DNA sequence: TGTGCCAGTCATCGGGACAGGGAAATAGATACGCAGTATTTT. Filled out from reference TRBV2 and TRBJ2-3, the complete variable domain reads EPEVTQTPSHQVTQMGQEVILRCVPISNHLYFYWYRQILGQKVEFLVSFYNNEISEKSEIFDDQFSVERPDGSNFTLKIRSTKLEDSAMYFCASHRDREIDTQYFGPGTRLTVL.